A selection of T cell receptor beta chains follows, all from one sample in a study of T-cell memory formation after mild COVID-19. In TCRdb, the 5' RACE reads were re-called with MiXCR into one record per CDR3 protein. The sample includes 210,000 or so distinct CDR3 sequences, approximately 16% of them seen just once. The sample comprised PBMCs or a T cell subset sorted from them (not recorded which). These TCRs come from an adult woman who had mild COVID-19 (a few samples of this study predate the infection). Cell type and time point are not known. Both conserved end residues are part of each CDR3. A D gene is named only where the DNA matches it firmly. A clone size is listed for some rows: how often the clone was seen (once, few, many), or a class if it is expanded.

size: NA
V: TRBV5-1
D: NA
length: 15
J: TRBJ2-3
DNA: TGCGCCAGCAGCCCCCCCCGCTCTAGCACAGATACGCAGTATTTT
CDR3: CASSPPRSSTDTQYF

size: few
V: TRBV12-3/TRBV12-4
D: TRBD2
length: 14
J: TRBJ2-7
DNA: TGTGCCAGCAGCAAGAGCGGGAGGAGTTACGAGCAGTACTTC
CDR3: CASSKSGRSYEQYF

size: few
V: TRBV20-1
D: NA
length: 12
J: TRBJ1-2
DNA: TGCAGTGGGGCAGTAGCTAACTATGGCTACACCTTC
CDR3: CSGAVANYGYTF

size: many
V: TRBV5-1
D: TRBD1
length: 15
J: TRBJ2-7
DNA: TGCGCCAGCAGCGCCCGGACAGGGTATAAAGACGAGCAGTACTTC
CDR3: CASSARTGYKDEQYF

size: few
V: TRBV5-1
D: TRBD2
length: 16
J: TRBJ2-1
DNA: TGCGCCAGCAGCTTGGTTAGCGGGAGGTTCTACAATGAGCAGTTCTTC
CDR3: CASSLVSGRFYNEQFF

size: many
V: TRBV12-3/TRBV12-4
D: NA
length: 18
J: TRBJ1-1
DNA: TGTGCCAGCAGACATGATCGGGCCCAGGGGAGTGTTTGGACTGAAGCTTTCTTT
CDR3: CASRHDRAQGSVWTEAFF

size: NA
V: TRBV27
D: NA
length: 16
J: TRBJ2-1
DNA: TGTGCCAGCAGTTTATCGTTACAGATCAGCGTCAATGAGCAGTTCTTC
CDR3: CASSLSLQISVNEQFF

size: NA
V: TRBV24-1
D: NA
length: 13
J: TRBJ2-5
DNA: TGTGCCACCAGTGTTGGCAGCCAAGAGACCCAGTACTTC
CDR3: CATSVGSQETQYF

size: NA
V: TRBV19
D: NA
length: 15
J: TRBJ2-4
DNA: TGTGCCAGTAGTATCCGGGGGAGGGCCAAAAACATTCAGTACTTC
CDR3: CASSIRGRAKNIQYF

size: NA
V: TRBV28
D: TRBD1
length: 14
J: TRBJ1-5
DNA: TGTGCCAGCAGCCGGACAGGCAACAATCAGCCCCAGCATTTT
CDR3: CASSRTGNNQPQHF

size: few
V: TRBV7-8
D: NA
length: 18
J: TRBJ1-4
DNA: TGTGCCAGCAGCTTAATCCGCCCCACTTTAGTAACTAATGAAAAACTGTTTTTT
CDR3: CASSLIRPTLVTNEKLFF

size: medium-sized
V: TRBV20-1
D: NA
length: 13
J: TRBJ1-5
DNA: TGCAGTGCTTCCCTCGGCAGCAATCAGCCCCAGCATTTT
CDR3: CSASLGSNQPQHF

size: few
V: TRBV7-9
D: NA
length: 12
J: TRBJ2-7
DNA: TGTGCCAGCAGCTTTGTAGCCGACGAGCAGTACTTC
CDR3: CASSFVADEQYF

size: NA
V: TRBV15
D: TRBD1
length: 16
J: TRBJ2-3
DNA: TGTGCCACCAGCAGAGATGGGACAGGGAGCACAGATACGCAGTATTTT
CDR3: CATSRDGTGSTDTQYF

size: many
V: TRBV20-1
D: TRBD2
length: 15
J: TRBJ2-7
DNA: TGCAGTGCGCGGGGGGAAGGCGGGTTAACCTACGAGCAGTACTTC
CDR3: CSARGEGGLTYEQYF

size: few
V: TRBV7-2
D: TRBD2
length: 16
J: TRBJ2-5
DNA: TGTGCCAGCAGAACTACCGGGACTAGCAGCGGAGAGACCCAGTACTTC
CDR3: CASRTTGTSSGETQYF

size: few
V: TRBV9
D: TRBD1
length: 14
J: TRBJ2-5
DNA: TGTGCCAGCAGCACAGGGGTTATAGAGGAGACCCAGTACTTC
CDR3: CASSTGVIEETQYF

size: NA
V: TRBV3-1
D: TRBD2
length: 17
J: TRBJ2-5
DNA: TGTGCCAGCAGCCAAGATTGGCTAGCGGGAGGGCCAGAGACCCAGTACTTC
CDR3: CASSQDWLAGGPETQYF

size: NA
V: TRBV18
D: TRBD1
length: 15
J: TRBJ1-1
DNA: TGTGCCAGCTCACCACGCAGGACAGGGAACACTGAAGCTTTCTTT
CDR3: CASSPRRTGNTEAFF

size: few
V: TRBV5-1
D: NA
length: 14
J: TRBJ1-2
DNA: TGCGCCAGCAGCTCCGGGGAGGGGAACTATGGCTACACCTTC
CDR3: CASSSGEGNYGYTF

size: few
V: TRBV6-5
D: NA
length: 14
J: TRBJ1-1
DNA: TGTGCCAGCGGAAACAGGGCAGGCGTCACTGAAGCTTTCTTT
CDR3: CASGNRAGVTEAFF

size: NA
V: TRBV12-3/TRBV12-4
D: NA
length: 11
J: TRBJ1-1
DNA: TGTGCCAGCAGGCCAGCCACTGAAGCTTTCTTT
CDR3: CASRPATEAFF

size: few
V: TRBV3-1
D: NA
length: 15
J: TRBJ1-3
DNA: TGTGCCAGCAGCCAAGGGGGGCTTTTTGGAAACACCATATATTTT
CDR3: CASSQGGLFGNTIYF

size: few
V: TRBV27
D: TRBD1
length: 14
J: TRBJ1-1
DNA: TGTGCCAGCAAGCAGGGGGCTCGTCGGACTGAAGCTTTCTTT
CDR3: CASKQGARRTEAFF

size: few
V: TRBV3-1
D: TRBD1
length: 14
J: TRBJ2-7
DNA: TGTGCCAGCAGCCAAGCGGGACAGGCCTACGAGCAGTACTTC
CDR3: CASSQAGQAYEQYF

size: NA
V: TRBV27
D: TRBD1
length: 15
J: TRBJ2-7
DNA: TGTGCCAGCAGTTTATCGGGGACAGCGACCTACGAGCAGTACTTC
CDR3: CASSLSGTATYEQYF

size: NA
V: TRBV7-9
D: TRBD1
length: 13
J: TRBJ2-7
DNA: TGTGCCAGCAGCCCGCGGACAGGGGTCGAGCAGTACTTC
CDR3: CASSPRTGVEQYF

size: few
V: TRBV7-2
D: NA
length: 12
J: TRBJ2-5
DNA: TGTGCCAGCAGGCGGACAGAAGAGACCCAGTACTTC
CDR3: CASRRTEETQYF

size: NA
V: TRBV5-1
D: NA
length: 15
J: TRBJ1-1
DNA: TGCGCCAGCAGCTTGGCCGGGGGCAGTAACACTGAAGCTTTCTTT
CDR3: CASSLAGGSNTEAFF

size: NA
V: TRBV12-3/TRBV12-4
D: NA
length: 18
J: TRBJ2-6
DNA: TGTGCCAGCAGCCTCCGGGACTCCGGACACTCTGGGGCCAACGTCCTGACTTTC
CDR3: CASSLRDSGHSGANVLTF

size: NA
V: TRBV5-1
D: NA
length: 14
J: TRBJ2-3
DNA: TGCGCCAGCAGCTTAATAGAGGGGTTAGTTACGCAGTATTTT
CDR3: CASSLIEGLVTQYF

size: NA
V: TRBV5-6
D: NA
length: 14
J: TRBJ1-6
DNA: TGTGCCAGCAGCTTGTTAGGGGTTCGTTCACCCCTCCACTTT
CDR3: CASSLLGVRSPLHF

size: NA
V: TRBV7-3
D: NA
length: 16
J: TRBJ1-1
DNA: TGTGCCAGCAGCTTAAGGCCAGGAGAGGTGAACACTGAAGCTTTCTTT
CDR3: CASSLRPGEVNTEAFF